These 27 T cell receptor delta chains originate from one sample sequenced in a study of γδ T cells in repeated Plasmodium falciparum infection. TCRdb re-called clones from the multiplex PCR reads using CATT. The sample carries about 51,000 delta-chain clones, 1.9% recorded once. Vgamma9/Vdelta2+ and Vdelta2-negative gammadelta T cells were flow-sorted from PBMC for bulk sequencing. The material sequenced was gamma-delta T cells from blood. Receptor source: a pool of human donors (malaria-infected and uninfected, not separated).

This clone appeared many times. A far more abundant clone sits one base away, making this likely a read error. Other DNA sequences in this specimen translate into the identical CDR3. The chain links TRDV2 to TRDJ1; 11 nucleotides match TRDD3. The J gene was not available in TCRdb and was assigned here by matching the DNA to germline segments. CDR3 length: 17 residues. Trimming at V came to 7 bases and at J to 3 bases, leaving 15 bases not matched to a gene. CDR1 and CDR2 from the germline V gene are GEAIGNYY and EKD. CDR3 nucleotide sequence: TGTGCCTGCGACCCCCTACTGGGGGATAACGGGGCCGATAAACTCATCTTT. Translated: CACDPLLGDNGADKLIF.

This clone ranks as medium-sized. A far larger clone differs by one base, so this is likely a read error. Distinct nucleotide sequences in the sample also encode this CDR3. The gene calls are TRDV2 and TRDJ3; TRDD3 matches at 9 bases. Germline assignment: CDR1 GEAIGNYY and CDR2 EKD. This CDR3 is 18 amino acids long. The CDR3 here is CACDQLGDTSWDTRQMFF. In nucleotides, the CDR3 is TGCGCCTGTGACCAACTGGGGGACACCTCCTGGGACACCCGACAGATGTTTTTC.

In the case of this clone: This probably arose from a read error, given a far larger clone one base away. This same CDR3 is encoded by further DNA sequences in the sample. This CDR3 reads CASTYSFPHLGEKELIF. CDR3 nucleotide sequence: TGTGCCTCCACTTATTCCTTCCCCCACCTAGGCGAGAAAGAACTCATCTTT. The J gene is TRDJ1, the V gene TRDV3, with a tentative D call TRDD2 (6 bases). Between the trimmed V and J ends, which lost 4 bases and 9 bases, there was a span of 33 bases. The CDR3 runs 17 residues. The germline gives CDR1 TVYSNPD, CDR2 GDNSRS (reference sequence).

In regard to this clone: TCRdb records a much larger clone's protein for this DNA, with a difference at residue 7 that likely arises from a read error; the protein given is the translation of the DNA. The chain recombines TRDV1 with TRDJ1; 10 nucleotides align to TRDD3. Assignment of the J gene here rests on matching the DNA to germline, because TCRdb gives none. Germline values: CDR1 TSWWSYY, CDR2 QGS. There are 20 residues in the CDR3. V was pared by 5 bases and J by 3 bases, with 21 bases of the junction left unmatched. The CDR3 bases are TGTGCTCTTGGGACCCTTTCTCCGCCCCAACTGGGGGATCGGGCCGATAAACTCATCTTT. Its translation is CALGTLSPPQLGDRADKLIF.

This clone was detected a few times. The protein TCRdb lists belongs to a much larger clone and differs from this DNA's translation at residue 20, which points to a read error; the protein shown is made from the DNA. The V segment is TRDV1, and no J call was made; the tabulated D call, TRDD3, remains unverified against the DNA. The CDR3 is made up of 22 amino acids. Germline values: CDR1 TSWWSYY, CDR2 QGS. The CDR3 loop reads CALGELCPHLLGDTIYTDKHIF. The CDR3 DNA follows: TGTGCTCTTGGGGAACTCTGCCCTCATCTACTGGGGGATACCATATACACCGATAAACACATCTTT.

This clone was seen repeatedly, ten times or more. The TCRdb record carries a much larger clone's protein, which differs from this DNA's translation at residue 15; a read error is the likely cause, and the protein listed here is the DNA translation. The rearrangement joins TRAV38-2/DV8 to TRDJ1; 12 bases match TRDD3. The trim removed 3 bases at V and 0 bases at J, leaving 36 bases unmatched. The germline gives CDR1 TSESDYY, CDR2 QEAYKQQN. CDR3 length equals 27 residues. CDR3 in amino acids: CAYRNPSVVRIKNYRWGIRFYTDKLIF. The CDR3 DNA is TGTGCTTATAGGAACCCTTCCGTGGTTAGGATCAAAAATTATCGCTGGGGGATACGCTTTTACACCGATAAACTCATCTTT.

Comment on this clone: This likely traces to a read error, being one base from a far larger clone. Distinct nucleotide sequences in the sample also encode this CDR3. The chain has TRDV1 and TRDJ1; 13 bases map to TRDD3. TCRdb is silent on the J gene; assignment here came from matching the DNA to germline. The CDR3 is 25 amino acids. The germline gives CDR1 TSWWSYY, CDR2 QGS. CDR3 DNA: TGTGCTCTGGGGGAACTAGTTCCTAAGGGGCTTATACTGGGGGATACGCCCGTTTGCACCGATAAACTCATCTTT. The encoded protein is CALGELVPKGLILGDTPVCTDKLIF.

The table lists this clone with many counts. A far larger clone is one base from this, pointing to a likely read error. The sample carries other DNA sequences with the same CDR3. The V segment is TRDV1, and no J call was made; TRDD3, the table's D call, lacks a check against the DNA. The CDR3 runs 19 residues. CDR1 is TSWWSYY and CDR2 is QGS in the germline V gene. In DNA form, the CDR3 reads TGTGCTCTTGGGGTGCCGGCGGGTGGACTGTGGACTTACACCGATAAACTCATCTTC. It is translated as CALGVPAGGLWTYTDKLIF.

A few counts support this clone. TCRdb pairs this DNA with a much larger clone's protein that differs at residue 19, likely a read error; the protein shown was translated from the DNA. Called V gene: TRDV3; the J gene was not called; no DNA check was done on the table's D call, TRDD3. Looked up from germline, CDR1 is TVYSNPD and CDR2 is GDNSRS (reference sequence). The CDR3 is 21 residues long. As DNA, the CDR3 is TGTGCCTTAGCTTGGCCTTCCTCCCCGTACTGGGGGATCCTTCCTACCGATAAACGCATCTTT. Translation gives CALAWPSSPYWGILPTDKRIF.

This clone was observed at least ten times. The TCRdb protein, from a much larger clone, departs from this DNA's translation at residue 9, likely by read error; the protein shown derives from the DNA. The gene calls are TRDV1 and TRDJ1; D call uncertain. The V end lost 0 bases, the J end lost 10 bases, and 12 bases lay between the germline ends. Germline loops: CDR1 TSWWSYY, CDR2 QGS. CDR3 length: 13 amino acids. CDR3 region: CALGELPHRRLIF. The CDR3 coding sequence is TGTGCTCTTGGGGAACTACCCCATAGAAGACTCATCTTT.

This clone was observed a handful of times. A much more abundant neighbour one base away suggests this may be a read error. Other DNA sequences in this sample translate to the same CDR3. This chain's CDR3 is CALGEQNWGIGVFGGAKGYTDKLIF. CDR3 bases: TGTGCTCTTGGGGAACAGAACTGGGGGATAGGGGTGTTTGGGGGTGCTAAGGGCTACACCGATAAACTCATCTTT. The rearrangement uses TRDV1 and TRDJ1, with TRDD3 identical over 11 bases. In germline, CDR1 is TSWWSYY, CDR2 QGS. V shed 1 base and J 0 bases; nucleotides not matched to a gene: 28. This CDR3 contains 25 residues.

This clone was observed a handful of times. A read error likely explains why the TCRdb protein, taken from a much larger clone, differs from this DNA's translation at residue 6; the protein shown is translated from the DNA. This chain uses TRDV1 with TRDJ1, with D possibly TRDD3 on 6 matching bases. TCRdb lists no J gene, so it was determined here by aligning the DNA to germline. There are 20 residues in the CDR3. The germline gives CDR1 TSWWSYY, CDR2 QGS. Trimming took off 2 bases at V and 1 base at J, with 26 bases between the two ends. The chain's CDR3 is CALGEGRGKCPGGCTDKLIF. CDR3 coding DNA: TGTGCTCTTGGGGAAGGTCGGGGGAAGTGCCCAGGGGGGTGCACCGATAAACTCATCTTT.

As regards this clone: A far bigger clonotype differs at one base, so this is likely a read error. Other DNA sequences of this sample code for an identical CDR3. V usage is TRDV1 and J usage is TRDJ2, with 7 bases fitting TRDD3. Germline V gene data show CDR1 as TSWWSYY and CDR2 as QGS. This CDR3 is built from 17 residues. CDR3 DNA: TGTGCTCTTGGGCCACGCTTGGGGGAAACTCCGACAGCGCAACTCTTCTTT. Translation: CALGPRLGETPTAQLFF.

Only a few counts were recorded for this clone. A far larger clone is off by one base, so a read error is likely. Other DNA sequences of this sample code for an identical CDR3. The chain is built from TRDV1 and TRDJ1, with 12 bases aligning to TRDD3. No J segment appears in TCRdb, so it was assigned here by matching the sequence to germline. This CDR3 region has 20 residues. Germline assignment: CDR1 TSWWSYY and CDR2 QGS. This CDR3 reads CALGELEPYWGIPRIDKLIF. CDR3 DNA: TGCGCTCTTGGGGAACTAGAACCGTACTGGGGGATACCTCGTATCGATAAACTCATCTTT.

This clone was counted ten times or more. The protein that TCRdb holds for this DNA derives from a much larger clone and differs from the translated DNA at residue 8, which likely indicates a read error; the protein shown here is translated from the DNA. This sequence joins TRDV1 and TRDJ1, with 10 bases identical to TRDD3. This CDR3 is 25 amino acids long. V was pared by 0 bases and J by 1 base, with 29 bases of the junction left unmatched. CDR1 is TSWWSYY and CDR2 is QGS in the germline V gene. CDR3 protein: CALGELLGGATLLGDYWGFTDKLIF. CDR3 nucleotides: TGTGCTCTTGGGGAACTTTTGGGAGGAGCTACTTTACTGGGGGATTACTGGGGGTTCACCGATAAACTCATCTTT.

This clone was detected only a few times. For this DNA, TCRdb reports the protein of a much larger clone, which diverges at residue 10, most likely from a read error; the protein presented here is translated directly from the DNA. The chain recombines TRDV3 with TRDJ1; TRDD2 matches 8 bases. Per germline, CDR1 TVYSNPD and CDR2 GDNSRS (reference sequence). The ends lost 2 bases at V and 0 bases at J; junction bases unmatched: 11. The CDR3 covers 16 residues. The DNA for the CDR3 is TGTGCCTTTCGCTTCCTACTAGGACTGGACACCGATAAACTCATCTTT. Protein product: CAFRFLLGLDTDKLIF.

This clone has only a few counts. The protein that TCRdb holds for this DNA derives from a much larger clone and differs from the translated DNA at residue 5, which likely indicates a read error; the protein shown here is translated from the DNA. V usage is TRDV1 and J usage is TRDJ2, with 10 bases identical to TRDD3. TCRdb lists no J gene, so it was determined here by aligning the DNA to germline. Germline lookup yields CDR1 TSWWSYY and CDR2 QGS. The CDR3 totals 20 residues. V gave up 4 bases and J gave up 1 base; unmatched junction bases: 15. CDR3 region: CALGGRTWDWGMGLTAQLFF. CDR3 sequence (DNA): TGTGCTCTTGGGGGACGGACCTGGGACTGGGGGATGGGTTTGACAGCACAACTCTTCTTT.

This clone has only a few counts. The mismatch at residue 11 between this DNA's translation and the TCRdb protein of a much larger clone likely reflects a read error; the protein shown is translated from the DNA. The V call is TRDV1, the J call TRDJ1, with 7 bases that match TRDD3. Here the J gene was assigned by germline matching of the DNA, as TCRdb has none. Per germline, CDR1 TSWWSYY and CDR2 QGS. The ends lost 1 base at V and 0 bases at J; junction bases unmatched: 32. The CDR3 sequence is 25 residues long. The CDR3 sequence is CALGEPSGLSPYWGIDRRYTDKLIF. The CDR3 DNA is TGTGCTCTTGGGGAACCGTCGGGACTTTCCCCCTACTGGGGAATAGATCGCCGCTACACCGATAAACTCATCTTT.

In this sample, this clone turned up many times. The protein held in TCRdb is that of a much larger clone and does not match this DNA's translation at residue 15, likely because of a read error; the protein shown is translated from the DNA. The chain couples TRDV1 to TRDJ1; TRDD3 is a possible D gene (6 bases). As TCRdb names no J gene, one was assigned here on the basis of a DNA match to germline. Per germline, CDR1 TSWWSYY and CDR2 QGS. This CDR3 is built from 19 residues. The CDR3 DNA reads as TGTGCTCTTGGGGAAGGCGCTGGGGCCCGGAGAGGGTACACCGAGAAACTCATCTTT. Residues: CALGEGAGARRGYTEKLIF.

Note on this clone: TCRdb shows a much larger clone's protein in place of this DNA's translation, and the two differ at residue 13, likely through a read error; the protein shown is translated from the DNA. The rearrangement uses TRDV1 and TRDJ2; possibly TRDD3 for D (6 bases). The J gene, left out of TCRdb, was set here by checking the DNA against germline. Between the trimmed V and J ends, which lost 6 bases and 1 base, there was a span of 36 bases. Germline CDR1 is TSWWSYY and CDR2 is QGS. This CDR3 comprises 23 residues. CDR3 in DNA: TGTGCTCTTGGAAAGAGATTAGGCCTACCGCACTGGGAGATACCGGTTTTGACAGCACAACTCTTCTTT. This sequence encodes CALGKRLGLPHWEIPVLTAQLFF.

This clone was counted many times. Translating this DNA gives a protein that differs at residue 14 from the TCRdb one, which belongs to a much larger clone; a read error is likely, and the protein shown is this translation. The CDR3 sequence: CALGKRLLLWGIPTASDKLIF. DNA of the CDR3: TGTGCTCTTGGGAAAAGGTTACTACTTTGGGGGATACCCACGGCGTCCGATAAACTCATCTTT. The rearrangement joins TRDV1 to TRDJ1, with TRDD3 matching 10 bases. This CDR3 spans 21 amino acids. Germline-derived CDR1 and CDR2 are TSWWSYY and QGS. V dropped 5 bases and J dropped 3; count of bases not matched to a gene: 24.

A note on this clone: Only one base separates this from a far larger clonotype, so it likely reflects a read error. The identical CDR3 is also encoded by other nucleotide sequences in the sample. This chain links TRDV1 with TRDJ1; D may be TRDD2 (6 bases). Germline-derived CDR1 and CDR2 are TSWWSYY and QGS. CDR3 length equals 15 residues. DNA for the CDR3: TGTGCTCTTGGGCCCCTCTTCCTTTTCGACGATAAACTTATCTTT. The encoded protein is CALGPLFLFDDKLIF.

In this sample, this clone turned up many times. TCRdb's entry gives the protein of a much larger clone, which mismatches this DNA's translation at residue 5, likely from a read error; the protein reported here is translated from the DNA. The chain links TRDV1 to TRDJ1; 10 nucleotides match TRDD3. The CDR3 extends over 21 amino acids. Trimming took 4 bases from V and 2 from J; bases not matched to a gene: 22. Germline V gives CDR1 TSWWSYY, CDR2 QGS. CDR3 region: CALGGPRFLRRWGIPTDKLIF. The CDR3 DNA reads as TGTGCTCTTGGGGGACCCCGTTTCCTACGTAGGTGGGGGATACCAACCGATAAACTCATCTTT.

For this clone: TCRdb records a much larger clone's protein for this DNA, with a difference at residue 16 that likely arises from a read error; the protein given is the translation of the DNA. The chain joins TRDV1 to TRDJ2; 11 bases agree with TRDD3. Because TCRdb records no J gene, it was assigned here through a match of the DNA to germline. The CDR3 is 21 amino acids. Germline CDR1 reads TSWWSYY; CDR2 reads QGS. Here the CDR3 DNA reads TGTGCTCTTGCCCTAGCTACCGAGGATTGGGGGATACGCGCTTTGGCAGCACAACTCTTCTTT. Translating gives CALALATEDWGIRALAAQLFF.

This clone was seen repeatedly, ten times or more. A far larger clone is only one base removed, so a read error is likely. Here the CDR3 DNA reads TGTGCCTCTAGGGGGTACGATAAACTCATCTTT. Translated: CASRGYDKLIF. V gene TRDV3 combines with J gene TRDJ1, with D tentatively TRDD3 (5 bases). This CDR3 has 11 residues. V was clipped by 4 bases and J by 4 bases, with 10 bases between them. The germline V gene has CDR1 TVYSNPD and CDR2 GDNSRS (reference sequence). The variable domain in full, with the rest retrieved from reference TRDV3 and TRDJ1, is CDKVTQSSPDQTVASGSEVVLLCTYDTVYSNPDLFWYRIRPDYSFQFVFYGDNSRSEGADFTQGRFSVKHILTQKAFHLVISPVRTEDSATYYCASRGYDKLIFGKGTRVTVEP.

This clone was seen repeatedly, ten times or more. The protein TCRdb gives is from a much larger clone and does not agree with this DNA's translation at residue 16, likely a read error; the protein shown here comes from the DNA. This chain uses TRDV1 with TRDJ1; the match to TRDD3 covers 10 bases. TCRdb offers no J gene call, so here the DNA was matched to germline to obtain one. CDR3 length equals 20 residues. Per the germline V gene, CDR1 is TSWWSYY and CDR2 is QGS. DNA for the CDR3: TGTGCTCTTGGGGAACAGCCCTTTCTGGGGGATATATTCGGCACCAATAAACTCATCTTT. Its protein product is CALGEQPFLGDIFGTNKLIF.

To note about this clone: The protein in TCRdb stems from a much larger clone and differs at residue 5 from this DNA's translation, likely a read error; here the protein is translated from the DNA. V and J are TRDV1 and TRDJ1; D is perhaps TRDD2 or TRDD3 (5 bases each). The germline V gene has CDR1 TSWWSYY and CDR2 QGS. CDR3 size: 19 residues. The V end was cut by 11 bases, the J end by 3 bases, with 34 bases between. The CDR3 protein is CAFAVGLPTHSGWSDKLIF. For the CDR3, the DNA is TGTGCTTTTGCGGTCGGTCTTCCAACTCACTCTGGGTGGTCCGATAAACTCATCTTT.